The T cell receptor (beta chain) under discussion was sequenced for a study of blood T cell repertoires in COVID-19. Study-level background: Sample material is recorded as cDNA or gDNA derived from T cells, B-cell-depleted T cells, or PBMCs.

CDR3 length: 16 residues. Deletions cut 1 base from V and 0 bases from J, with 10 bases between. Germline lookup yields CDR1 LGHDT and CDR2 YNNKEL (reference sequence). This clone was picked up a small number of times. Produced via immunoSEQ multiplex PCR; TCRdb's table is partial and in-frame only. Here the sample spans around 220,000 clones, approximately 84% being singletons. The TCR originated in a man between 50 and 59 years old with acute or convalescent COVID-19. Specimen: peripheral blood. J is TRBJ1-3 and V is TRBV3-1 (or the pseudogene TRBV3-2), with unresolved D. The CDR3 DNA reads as TGTGCCAGCAGCCAAGCCTCAGGTTACTCTGGAAACACCATATATTTT. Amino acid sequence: CASSQASGYSGNTIYF.